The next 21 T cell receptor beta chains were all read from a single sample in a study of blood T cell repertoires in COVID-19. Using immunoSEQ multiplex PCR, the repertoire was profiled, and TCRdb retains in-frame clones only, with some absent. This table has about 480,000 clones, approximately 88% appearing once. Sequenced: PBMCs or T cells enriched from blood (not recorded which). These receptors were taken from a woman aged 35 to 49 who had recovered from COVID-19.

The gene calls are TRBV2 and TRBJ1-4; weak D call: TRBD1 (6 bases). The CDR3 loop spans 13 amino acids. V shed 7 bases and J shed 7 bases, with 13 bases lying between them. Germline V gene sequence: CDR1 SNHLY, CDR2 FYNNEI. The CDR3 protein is CASKDSGGEKLFF. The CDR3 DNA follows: TGTGCCAGCAAGGACAGCGGTGGTGAAAAACTGTTTTTT.

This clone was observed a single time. CDR3 nucleotides: TGTGCCAGCAGTTTTACCGGGCGGGAGCCCCAGCATTTT. This gives the protein CASSFTGREPQHF. The chain recombines TRBV27 with TRBJ1-5; no clear D. V was pared by 3 bases and J by 8 bases, with 11 bases between. The CDR3 is 13 amino acids. Looked up from germline, CDR1 is MNHEY and CDR2 is SMNVEV (reference sequence).

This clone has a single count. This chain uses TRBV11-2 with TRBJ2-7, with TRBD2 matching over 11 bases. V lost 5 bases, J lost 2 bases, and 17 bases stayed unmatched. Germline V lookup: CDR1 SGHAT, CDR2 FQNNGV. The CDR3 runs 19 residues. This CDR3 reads CASSTTFGTSGSTTYEQYF. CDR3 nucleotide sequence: TGTGCCAGCAGCACCACATTCGGGACTAGCGGAAGTACCACCTACGAGCAGTACTTC.

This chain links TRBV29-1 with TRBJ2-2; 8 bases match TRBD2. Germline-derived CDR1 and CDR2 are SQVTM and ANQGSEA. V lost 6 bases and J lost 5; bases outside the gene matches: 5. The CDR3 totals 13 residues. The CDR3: CSVGTSPTGELFF. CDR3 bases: TGCAGCGTCGGGACTAGTCCAACCGGGGAGCTGTTTTTT.

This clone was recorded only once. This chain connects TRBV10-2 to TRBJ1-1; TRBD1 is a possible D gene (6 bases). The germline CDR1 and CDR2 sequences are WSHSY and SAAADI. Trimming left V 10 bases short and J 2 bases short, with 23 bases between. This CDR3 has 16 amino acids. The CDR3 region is CATLIFTGYGNTEAFF. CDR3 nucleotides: TGCGCCACTTTAATATTTACAGGGTATGGAAACACTGAAGCTTTCTTT.

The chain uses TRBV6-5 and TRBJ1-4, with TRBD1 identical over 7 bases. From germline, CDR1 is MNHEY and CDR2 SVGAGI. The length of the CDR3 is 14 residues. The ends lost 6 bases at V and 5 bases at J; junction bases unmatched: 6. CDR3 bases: TGTGCCAGCAGAATAGGGGGCTCAAATGAAAAACTGTTTTTT. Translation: CASRIGGSNEKLFF.

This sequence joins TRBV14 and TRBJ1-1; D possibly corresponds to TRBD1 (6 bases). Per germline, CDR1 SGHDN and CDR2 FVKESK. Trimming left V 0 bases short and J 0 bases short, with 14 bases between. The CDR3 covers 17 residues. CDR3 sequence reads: CASSQDGWGGMNTEAFF. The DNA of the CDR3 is TGTGCCAGCAGCCAAGACGGGTGGGGGGGCATGAACACTGAAGCTTTCTTT.

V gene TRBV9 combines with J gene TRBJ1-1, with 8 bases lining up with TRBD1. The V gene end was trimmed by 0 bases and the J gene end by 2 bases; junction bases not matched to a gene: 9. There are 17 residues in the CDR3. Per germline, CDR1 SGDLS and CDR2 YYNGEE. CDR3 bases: TGTGCCAGCAGCGTAGAGGGCAGGGGGCGGTCCAACACTGAAGCTTTCTTT. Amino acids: CASSVEGRGRSNTEAFF.

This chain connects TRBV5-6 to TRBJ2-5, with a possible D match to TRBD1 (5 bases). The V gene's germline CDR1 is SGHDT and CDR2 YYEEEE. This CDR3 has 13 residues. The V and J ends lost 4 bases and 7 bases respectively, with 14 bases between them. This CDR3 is CASSTDITGTQYF. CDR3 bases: TGTGCCAGCAGCACGGACATAACAGGGACCCAGTACTTC.

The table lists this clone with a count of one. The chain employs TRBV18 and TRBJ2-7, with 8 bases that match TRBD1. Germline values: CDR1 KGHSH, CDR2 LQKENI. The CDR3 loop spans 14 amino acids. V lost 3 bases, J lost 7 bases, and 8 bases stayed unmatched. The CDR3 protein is CASSPWTGQGEQYF. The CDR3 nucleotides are TGTGCCAGCTCACCCTGGACAGGGCAAGGGGAGCAGTACTTC. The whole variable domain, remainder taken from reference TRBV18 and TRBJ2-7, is NAGVMQNPRHLVRRRGQEARLRCSPMKGHSHVYWYRQLPEEGLKFMVYLQKENIIDESGMPKERFSAEFPKEGPSILRIQQVVRGDSAAYFCASSPWTGQGEQYFGPGTRLTVT.

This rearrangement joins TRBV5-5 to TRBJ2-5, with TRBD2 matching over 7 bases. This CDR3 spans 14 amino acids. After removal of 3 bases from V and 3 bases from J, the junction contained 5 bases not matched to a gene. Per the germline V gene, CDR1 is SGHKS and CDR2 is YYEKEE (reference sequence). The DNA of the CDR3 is TGTGCCAGCAGCTCGTATCTAGCGGAAGAGACCCAGTACTTC. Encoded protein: CASSSYLAEETQYF.

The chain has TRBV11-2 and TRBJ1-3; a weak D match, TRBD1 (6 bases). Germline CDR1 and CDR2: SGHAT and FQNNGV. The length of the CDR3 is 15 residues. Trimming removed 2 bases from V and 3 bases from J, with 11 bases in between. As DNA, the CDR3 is TGTGCCAGCAGCTTAAGGGGGGGCGGTGGAAACACCATATATTTT. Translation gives CASSLRGGGGNTIYF.

CDR3 amino acids: CASSVEGVNTEAFF. In nucleotides, the CDR3 is TGTGCCAGCAGCGTAGAAGGGGTGAACACTGAAGCTTTCTTT. V gene TRBV9 combines with J gene TRBJ1-1; possibly TRBD1 for D (5 bases). V lost 0 bases to trimming and J lost 0 bases, with 6 bases between them. Germline CDR1 reads SGDLS; CDR2 reads YYNGEE. The CDR3 totals 14 residues. The complete variable domain, with remaining parts taken from reference TRBV9 and TRBJ1-1, reads DSGVTQTPKHLITATGQRVTLRCSPRSGDLSVYWYQQSLDQGLQFLIQYYNGEERAKGNILERFSAQQFPDLHSELNLSSLELGDSALYFCASSVEGVNTEAFFGQGTRLTVV.

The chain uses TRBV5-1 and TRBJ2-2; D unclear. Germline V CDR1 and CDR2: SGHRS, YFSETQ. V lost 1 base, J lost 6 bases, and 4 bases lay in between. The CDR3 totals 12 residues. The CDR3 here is CASSLSAGELFF. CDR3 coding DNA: TGCGCCAGCAGCTTGAGCGCCGGGGAGCTGTTTTTT.

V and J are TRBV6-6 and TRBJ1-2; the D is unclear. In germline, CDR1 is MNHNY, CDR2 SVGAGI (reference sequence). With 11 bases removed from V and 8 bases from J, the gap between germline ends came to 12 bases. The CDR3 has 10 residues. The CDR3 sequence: CAPTVGGYTF. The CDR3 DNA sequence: TGTGCCCCGACGGTCGGGGGCTACACCTTC.

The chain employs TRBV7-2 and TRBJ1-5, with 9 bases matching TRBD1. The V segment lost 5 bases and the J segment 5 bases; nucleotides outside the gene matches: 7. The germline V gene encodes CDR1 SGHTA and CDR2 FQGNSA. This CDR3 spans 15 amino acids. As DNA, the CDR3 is TGTGCCAGCAGCCCCTGGACAGGGGCGGATCAGCCCCAGCATTTT. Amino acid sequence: CASSPWTGADQPQHF.

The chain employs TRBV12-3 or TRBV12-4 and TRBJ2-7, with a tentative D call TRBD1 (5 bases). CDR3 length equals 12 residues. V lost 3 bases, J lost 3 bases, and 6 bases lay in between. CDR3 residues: CASSFDSYEQYF. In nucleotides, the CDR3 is TGTGCCAGCAGTTTCGACAGCTACGAGCAGTACTTC.

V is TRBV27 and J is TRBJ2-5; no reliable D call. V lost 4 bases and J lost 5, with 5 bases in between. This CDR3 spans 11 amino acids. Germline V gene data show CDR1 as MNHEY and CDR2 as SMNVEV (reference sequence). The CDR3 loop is CASSSLETQYF. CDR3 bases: TGTGCCAGCAGTTCTTTGGAGACCCAGTACTTC.

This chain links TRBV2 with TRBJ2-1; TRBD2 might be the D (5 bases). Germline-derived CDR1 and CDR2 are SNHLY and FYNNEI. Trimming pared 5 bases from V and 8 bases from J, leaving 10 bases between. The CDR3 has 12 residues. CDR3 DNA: TGTGCCAGCAGTCCGGACTCCGATGAGCAGTTCTTC. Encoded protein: CASSPDSDEQFF.

The CDR3 DNA reads TGTGCCAGCAGCGAGGAAACAGGGGGCCCCTTAGACACTGAAGCTTTCTTT. Protein product: CASSEETGGPLDTEAFF. The chain carries TRBV7-9 and TRBJ1-1; the match to TRBD1 covers 9 bases. In germline, CDR1 is SEHNR, CDR2 FQNEAQ (reference sequence). The CDR3 totals 17 residues. The V gene end was trimmed by 5 bases and the J gene end by 3 bases; junction bases not matched to a gene: 13.

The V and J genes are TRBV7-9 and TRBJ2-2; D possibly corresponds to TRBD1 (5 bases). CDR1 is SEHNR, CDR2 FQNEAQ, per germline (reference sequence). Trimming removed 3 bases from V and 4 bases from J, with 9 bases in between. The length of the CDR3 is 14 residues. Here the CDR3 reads CASSFDSLTGELFF. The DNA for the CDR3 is TGTGCCAGCAGCTTTGACAGTCTCACCGGGGAGCTGTTTTTT.